The T cell receptor (beta chain) under discussion was sequenced for a study of cytomegalovirus exposure and HLA in healthy donors. Across the study: The roughly 130 validation repertoires used the same platform as the 550 to 700 first-cohort repertoires (as reported by a later analysis).

This table comes from immunoSEQ multiplex PCR, and its TCRdb copy is limited to in-frame clones, with some not included. The sample includes roughly 52,000 clones, more than 80% of them seen just once. Germline V gene lookup returns CDR1 SGHTA and CDR2 FQGNSA. Trimming took off 5 bases at V and 3 bases at J, with 14 bases between the two ends. The CDR3 contains 14 residues. Sequenced sample: PBMCs. The chain joins TRBV7-2 to TRBJ2-7; D may be TRBD1 (6 bases). The receptor was isolated from a young man in good health and CMV-seronegative. As DNA, the CDR3 is TGTGCCAGCAGCCCCCCCAGGGGAGACTACGAGCAGTACTTC. Translation: CASSPPRGDYEQYF.